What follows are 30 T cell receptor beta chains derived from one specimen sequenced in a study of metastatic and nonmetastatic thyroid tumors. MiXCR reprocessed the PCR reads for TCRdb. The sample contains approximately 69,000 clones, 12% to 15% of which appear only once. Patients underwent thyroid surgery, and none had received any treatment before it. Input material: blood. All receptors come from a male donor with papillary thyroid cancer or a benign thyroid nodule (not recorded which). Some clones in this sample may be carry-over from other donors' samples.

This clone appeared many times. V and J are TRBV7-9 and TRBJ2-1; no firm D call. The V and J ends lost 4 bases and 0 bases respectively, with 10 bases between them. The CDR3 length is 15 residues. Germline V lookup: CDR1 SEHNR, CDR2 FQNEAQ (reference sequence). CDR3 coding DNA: TGTGCCAGCAGCTCCGCCGTGAGCTCCTACAATGAGCAGTTCTTC. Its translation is CASSSAVSSYNEQFF. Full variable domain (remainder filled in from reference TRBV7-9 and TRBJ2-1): DTGVSQNPRHKITKRGQNVTFRCDPISEHNRLYWYRQTLGQGPEFLTYFQNEAQLEKSRLLSDRFSAERPKGSFSTLEIQRTEQGDSAMYLCASSSAVSSYNEQFFGPGTRLTVL.

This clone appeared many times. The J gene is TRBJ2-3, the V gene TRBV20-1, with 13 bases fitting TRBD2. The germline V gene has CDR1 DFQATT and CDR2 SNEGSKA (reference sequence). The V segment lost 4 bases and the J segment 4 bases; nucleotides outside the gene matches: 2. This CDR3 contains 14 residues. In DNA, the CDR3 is TGCAGTGCTATACTAGCGGGAGGGGCAGATACGCAGTATTTT. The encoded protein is CSAILAGGADTQYF.

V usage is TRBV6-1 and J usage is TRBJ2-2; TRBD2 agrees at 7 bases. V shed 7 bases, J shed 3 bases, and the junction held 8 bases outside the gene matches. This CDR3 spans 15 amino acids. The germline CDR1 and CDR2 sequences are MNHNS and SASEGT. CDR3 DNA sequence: TGTGCCAGCATTGGTTCTGGGGGGGACACCGGGGAGCTGTTTTTT. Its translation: CASIGSGGDTGELFF.

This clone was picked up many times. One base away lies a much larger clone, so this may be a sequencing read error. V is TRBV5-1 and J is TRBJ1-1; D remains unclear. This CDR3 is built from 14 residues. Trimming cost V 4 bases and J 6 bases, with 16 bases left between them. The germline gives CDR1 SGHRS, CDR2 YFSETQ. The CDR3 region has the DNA TGCGCCAGCAGCCTTGATCAGGATACCGCTGAAGCTTTCTTT. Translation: CASSLDQDTAEAFF.

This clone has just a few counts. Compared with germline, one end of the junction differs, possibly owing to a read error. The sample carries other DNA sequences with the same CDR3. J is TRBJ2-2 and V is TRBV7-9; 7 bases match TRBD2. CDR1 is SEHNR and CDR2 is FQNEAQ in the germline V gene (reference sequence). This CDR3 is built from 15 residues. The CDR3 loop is CASSNLAVNTGELFF. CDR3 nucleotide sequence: TGTGCCAGCAGCAACCTAGCGGTAAACACCGGGGAGCTGTTTTTC.

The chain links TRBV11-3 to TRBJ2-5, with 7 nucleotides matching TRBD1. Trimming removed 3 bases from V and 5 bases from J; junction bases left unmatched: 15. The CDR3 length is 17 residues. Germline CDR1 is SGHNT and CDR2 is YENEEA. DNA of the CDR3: TGTGCCAGCAGCTTGGTGAAAGGGGGCGGTAGGGAGGAGACCCAGTACTTC. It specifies CASSLVKGGGREETQYF.

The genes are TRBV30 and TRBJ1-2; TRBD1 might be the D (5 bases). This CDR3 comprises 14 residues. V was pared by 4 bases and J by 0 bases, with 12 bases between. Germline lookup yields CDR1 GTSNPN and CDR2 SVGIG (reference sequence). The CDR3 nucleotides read TGTGCCTGGATTGCTAAGGGACCTAACTATGGCTACACCTTC. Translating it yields CAWIAKGPNYGYTF.

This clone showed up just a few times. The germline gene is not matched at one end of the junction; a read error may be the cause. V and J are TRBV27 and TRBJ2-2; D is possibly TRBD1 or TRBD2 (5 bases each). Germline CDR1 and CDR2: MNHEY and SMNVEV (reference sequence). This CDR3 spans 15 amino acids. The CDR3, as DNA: TGTGCCAGCAGAGGGTCGTGGGGCGGCACCGGGGATCTGTTTTTT. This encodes CASRGSWGGTGDLFF.

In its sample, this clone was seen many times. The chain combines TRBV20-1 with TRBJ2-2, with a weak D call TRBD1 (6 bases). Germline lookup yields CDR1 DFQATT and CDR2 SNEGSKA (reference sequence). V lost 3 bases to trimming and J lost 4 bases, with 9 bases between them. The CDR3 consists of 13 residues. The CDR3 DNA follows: TGCAGTGCTAGGGGACACCTCACCGGGGAGCTGTTTTTT. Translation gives CSARGHLTGELFF.

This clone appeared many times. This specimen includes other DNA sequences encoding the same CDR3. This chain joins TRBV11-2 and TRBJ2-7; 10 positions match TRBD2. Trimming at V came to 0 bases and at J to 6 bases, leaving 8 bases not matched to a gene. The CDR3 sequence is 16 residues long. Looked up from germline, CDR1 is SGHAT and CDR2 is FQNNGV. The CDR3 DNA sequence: TGTGCCAGCAGCTTAGAATACACTAGCGGGAATGGCGAGCAGTACTTC. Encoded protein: CASSLEYTSGNGEQYF.

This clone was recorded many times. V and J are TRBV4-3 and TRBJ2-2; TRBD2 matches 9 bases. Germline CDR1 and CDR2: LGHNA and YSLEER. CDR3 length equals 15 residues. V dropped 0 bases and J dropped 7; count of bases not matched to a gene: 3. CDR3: CASSQEGLASGELFF. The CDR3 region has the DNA TGCGCCAGCAGCCAAGAGGGACTAGCCAGCGGGGAGCTGTTTTTT.

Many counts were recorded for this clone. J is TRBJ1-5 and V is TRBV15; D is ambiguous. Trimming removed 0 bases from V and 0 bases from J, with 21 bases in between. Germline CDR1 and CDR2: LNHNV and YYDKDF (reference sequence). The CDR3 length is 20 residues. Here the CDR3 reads CATSRDLRPHGAYSNQPQHF. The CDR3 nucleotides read TGTGCCACCAGCAGAGACCTGCGGCCCCACGGTGCATATAGCAATCAGCCCCAGCATTTT.

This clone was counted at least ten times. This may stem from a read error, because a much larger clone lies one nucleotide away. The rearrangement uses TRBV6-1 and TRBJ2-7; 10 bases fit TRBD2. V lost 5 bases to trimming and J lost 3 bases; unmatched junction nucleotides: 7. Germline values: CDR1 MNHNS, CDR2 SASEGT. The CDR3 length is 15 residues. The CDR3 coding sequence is TGTGCCAGCAGTATTAGGACTAGCGGCAGCTACGAGCAGTACTTC. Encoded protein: CASSIRTSGSYEQYF.

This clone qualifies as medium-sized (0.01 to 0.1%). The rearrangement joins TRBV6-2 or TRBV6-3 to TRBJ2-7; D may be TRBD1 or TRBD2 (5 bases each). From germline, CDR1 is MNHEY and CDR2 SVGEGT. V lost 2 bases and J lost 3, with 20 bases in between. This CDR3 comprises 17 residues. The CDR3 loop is CASSYGDVEWEYYEQYF. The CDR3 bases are TGTGCCAGCAGTTACGGGGACGTTGAGTGGGAATACTACGAGCAGTACTTC.

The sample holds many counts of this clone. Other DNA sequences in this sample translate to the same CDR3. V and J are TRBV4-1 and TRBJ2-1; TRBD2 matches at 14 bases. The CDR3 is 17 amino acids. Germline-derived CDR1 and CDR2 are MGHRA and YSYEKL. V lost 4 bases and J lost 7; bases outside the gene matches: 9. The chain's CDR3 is CASSRGGLAGVMNEQFF. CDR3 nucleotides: TGCGCCAGCAGCCGTGGGGGACTAGCGGGAGTTATGAATGAGCAGTTCTTC.

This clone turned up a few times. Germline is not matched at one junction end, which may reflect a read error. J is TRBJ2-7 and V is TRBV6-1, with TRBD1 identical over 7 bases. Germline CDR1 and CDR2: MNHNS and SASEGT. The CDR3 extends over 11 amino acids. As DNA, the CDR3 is TGTGCCAGCGGCAGACAGGGAGAGCAGTATTTC. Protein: CASGRQGEQYF.

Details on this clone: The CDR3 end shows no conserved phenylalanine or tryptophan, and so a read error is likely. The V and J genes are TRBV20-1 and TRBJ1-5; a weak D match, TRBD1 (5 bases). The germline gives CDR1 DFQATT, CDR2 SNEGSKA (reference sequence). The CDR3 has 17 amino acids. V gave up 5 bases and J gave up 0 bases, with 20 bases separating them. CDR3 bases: TGCAGTGCTCCTAGGGGTCGGGGATCATATAGCAATCAGCCCCAGCATCTT. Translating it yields CSAPRGRGSYSNQPQHL.

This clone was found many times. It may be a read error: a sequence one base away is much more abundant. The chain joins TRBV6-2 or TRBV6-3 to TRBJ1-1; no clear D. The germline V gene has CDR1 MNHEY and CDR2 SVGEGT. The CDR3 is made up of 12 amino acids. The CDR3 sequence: CASSLMSSEAFF. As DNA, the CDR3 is TGTGCCAGCAGTCTGATGAGCTCTGAGGCTTTCTTT.

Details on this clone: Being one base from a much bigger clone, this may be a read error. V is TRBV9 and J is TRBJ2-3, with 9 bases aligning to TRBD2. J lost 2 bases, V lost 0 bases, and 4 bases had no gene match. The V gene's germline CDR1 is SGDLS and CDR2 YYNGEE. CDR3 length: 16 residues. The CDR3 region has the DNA TGTGCCAGCAGCGTAGCGGCTAGCGGGGTCACAGATACGCAGTATTTT. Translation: CASSVAASGVTDTQYF.

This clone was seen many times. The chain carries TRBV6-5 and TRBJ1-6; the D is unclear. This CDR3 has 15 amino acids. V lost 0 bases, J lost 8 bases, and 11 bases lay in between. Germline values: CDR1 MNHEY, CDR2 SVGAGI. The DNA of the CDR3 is TGTGCCAGCAGTTACTCTGGGCGGTTGGATTCACCCCTCCACTTT. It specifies CASSYSGRLDSPLHF.

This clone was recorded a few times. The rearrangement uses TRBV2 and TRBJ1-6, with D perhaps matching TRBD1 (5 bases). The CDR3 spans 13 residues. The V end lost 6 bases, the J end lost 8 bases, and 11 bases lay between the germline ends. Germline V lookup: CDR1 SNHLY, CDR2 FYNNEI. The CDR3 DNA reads TGTGCCAGCAGGGGTCAGGGTGATTCACCCCTCCACTTT. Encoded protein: CASRGQGDSPLHF.

The CDR3: CASSLLRAGSYNSPLHF. As DNA, the CDR3 is TGTGCCAGCAGTTTATTAAGGGCAGGTTCCTATAATTCACCCCTCCACTTT. This chain connects TRBV27 to TRBJ1-6; D call uncertain. Germline values: CDR1 MNHEY, CDR2 SMNVEV (reference sequence). V shed 1 base and J shed 1 base, with 11 bases lying between them. The CDR3 is 17 amino acids.

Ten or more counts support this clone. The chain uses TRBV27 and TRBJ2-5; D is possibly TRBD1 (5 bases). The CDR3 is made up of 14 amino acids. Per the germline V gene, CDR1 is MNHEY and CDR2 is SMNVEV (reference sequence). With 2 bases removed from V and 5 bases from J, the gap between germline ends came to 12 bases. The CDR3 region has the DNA TGTGCCAGCAGTTTAAACCAGGGTGGGGAGACCCAGTACTTC. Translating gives CASSLNQGGETQYF.

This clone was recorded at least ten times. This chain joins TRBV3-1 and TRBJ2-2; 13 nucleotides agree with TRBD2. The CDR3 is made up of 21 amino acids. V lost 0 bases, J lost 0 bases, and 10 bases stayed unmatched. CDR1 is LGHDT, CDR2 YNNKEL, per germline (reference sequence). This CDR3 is CASSQEGTSGILLPNTGELFF. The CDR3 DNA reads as TGTGCCAGCAGCCAAGAGGGGACTAGCGGGATCTTACTTCCGAACACCGGGGAGCTGTTTTTT. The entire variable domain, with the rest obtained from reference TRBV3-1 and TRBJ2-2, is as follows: DTAVSQTPKYLVTQMGNDKSIKCEQNLGHDTMYWYKQDSKKFLKIMFSYNNKELIINETVPNRFSPKSPDKAHLNLHINSLELGDSAVYFCASSQEGTSGILLPNTGELFFGEGSRLTVL.

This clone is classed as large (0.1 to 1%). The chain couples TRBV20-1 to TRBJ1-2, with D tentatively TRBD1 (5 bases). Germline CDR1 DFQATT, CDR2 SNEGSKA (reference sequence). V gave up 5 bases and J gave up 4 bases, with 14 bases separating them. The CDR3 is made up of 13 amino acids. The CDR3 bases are TGCAGTGCTGAGACAGAAAATTTCTATGGCTACACCTTC. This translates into CSAETENFYGYTF.

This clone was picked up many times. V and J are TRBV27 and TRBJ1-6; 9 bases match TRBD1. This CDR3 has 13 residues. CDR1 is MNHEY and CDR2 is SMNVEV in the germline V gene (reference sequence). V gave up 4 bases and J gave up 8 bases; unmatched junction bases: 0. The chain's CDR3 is CASSWDRDSPLHF. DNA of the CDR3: TGTGCCAGCAGTTGGGACAGGGATTCACCCCTCCACTTT.

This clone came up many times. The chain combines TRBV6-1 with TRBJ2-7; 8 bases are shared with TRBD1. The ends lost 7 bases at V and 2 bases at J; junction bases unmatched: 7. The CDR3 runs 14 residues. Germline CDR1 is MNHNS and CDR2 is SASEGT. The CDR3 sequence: CASTRQGITYEQYV. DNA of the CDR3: TGTGCCAGCACAAGACAGGGGATAACCTACGAGCAGTACGTC.

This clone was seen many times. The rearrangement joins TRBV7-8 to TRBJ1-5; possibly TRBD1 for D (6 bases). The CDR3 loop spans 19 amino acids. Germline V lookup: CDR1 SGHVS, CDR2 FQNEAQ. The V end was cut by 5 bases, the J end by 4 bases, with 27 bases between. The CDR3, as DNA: TGTGCCAGCAGCCCCAGCCCTGGACCGACAGGAGGGGGTAATCAGCCCCAGCATTTT. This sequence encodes CASSPSPGPTGGGNQPQHF.

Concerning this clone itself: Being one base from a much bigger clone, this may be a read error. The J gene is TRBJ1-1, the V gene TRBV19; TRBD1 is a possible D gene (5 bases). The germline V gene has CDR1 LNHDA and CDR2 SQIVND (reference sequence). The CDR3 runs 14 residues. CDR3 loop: CSSSRGQDMNLAFF. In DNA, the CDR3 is TGTTCCAGTAGTCGCGGGCAGGACATGAATTTGGCTTTCTTT.

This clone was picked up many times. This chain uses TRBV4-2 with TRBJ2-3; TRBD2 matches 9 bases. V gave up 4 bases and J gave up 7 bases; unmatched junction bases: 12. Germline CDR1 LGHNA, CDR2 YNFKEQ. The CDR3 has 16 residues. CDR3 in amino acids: CASSPSTSGETNTQYF. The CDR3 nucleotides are TGTGCCAGCAGCCCCTCGACTAGCGGAGAGACGAATACGCAGTATTTT.